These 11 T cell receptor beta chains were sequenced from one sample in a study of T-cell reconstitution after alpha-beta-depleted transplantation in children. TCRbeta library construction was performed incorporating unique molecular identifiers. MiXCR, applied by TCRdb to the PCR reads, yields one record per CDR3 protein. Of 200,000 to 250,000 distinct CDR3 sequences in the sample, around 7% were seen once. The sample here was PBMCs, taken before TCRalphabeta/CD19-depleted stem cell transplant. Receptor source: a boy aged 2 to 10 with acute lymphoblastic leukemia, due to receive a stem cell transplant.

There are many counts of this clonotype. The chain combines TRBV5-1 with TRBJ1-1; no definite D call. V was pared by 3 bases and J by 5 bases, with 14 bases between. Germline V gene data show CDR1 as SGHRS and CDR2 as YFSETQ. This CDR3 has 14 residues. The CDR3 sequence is CASSSAGIGTEAFF. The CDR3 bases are TGCGCCAGCAGCTCCGCCGGCATTGGGACTGAAGCTTTCTTT.

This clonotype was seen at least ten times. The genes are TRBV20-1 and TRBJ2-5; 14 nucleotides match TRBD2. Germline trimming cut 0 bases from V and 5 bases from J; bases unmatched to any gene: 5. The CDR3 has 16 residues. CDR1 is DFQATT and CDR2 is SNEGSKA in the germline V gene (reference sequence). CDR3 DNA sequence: TGCAGTGCTAGAGATATGGGACTAGCGGGGGTTGAGACCCAGTACTTC. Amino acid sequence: CSARDMGLAGVETQYF.

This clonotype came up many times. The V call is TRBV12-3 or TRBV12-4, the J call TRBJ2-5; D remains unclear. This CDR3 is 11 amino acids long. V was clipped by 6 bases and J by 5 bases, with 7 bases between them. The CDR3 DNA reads TGTGCCAGCAGCATTGAGGAGACCCAGTACTTC. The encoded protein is CASSIEETQYF.

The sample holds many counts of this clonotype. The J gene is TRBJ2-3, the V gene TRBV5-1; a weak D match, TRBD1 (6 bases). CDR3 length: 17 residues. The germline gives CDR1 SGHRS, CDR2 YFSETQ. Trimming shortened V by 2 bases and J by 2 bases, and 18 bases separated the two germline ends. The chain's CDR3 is CASSFEVLGAYTDTQYF. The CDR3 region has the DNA TGCGCCAGCAGCTTTGAGGTCCTGGGGGCCTACACAGATACGCAGTATTTT.

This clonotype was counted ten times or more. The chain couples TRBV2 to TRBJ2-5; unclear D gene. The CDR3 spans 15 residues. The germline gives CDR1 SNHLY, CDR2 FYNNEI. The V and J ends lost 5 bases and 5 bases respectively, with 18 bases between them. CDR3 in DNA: TGTGCCAGCAGTATGGATCGGTCGGAGAAGGAGACCCAGTACTTC. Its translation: CASSMDRSEKETQYF.

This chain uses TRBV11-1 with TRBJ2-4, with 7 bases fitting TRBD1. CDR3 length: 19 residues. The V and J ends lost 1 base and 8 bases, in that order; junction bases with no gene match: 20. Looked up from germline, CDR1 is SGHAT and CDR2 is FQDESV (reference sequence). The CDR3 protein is CASSLVRTGQALRSDIQYF. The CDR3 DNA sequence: TGTGCCAGCAGCTTAGTAAGGACCGGACAGGCCTTACGGTCGGACATTCAGTACTTC.

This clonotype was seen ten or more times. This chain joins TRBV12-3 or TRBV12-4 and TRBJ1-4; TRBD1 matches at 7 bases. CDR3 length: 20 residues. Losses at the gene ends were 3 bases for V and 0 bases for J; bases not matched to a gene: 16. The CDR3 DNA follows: TGTGCCAGCAGTTTCTACTCTCTGACAGGGAGGGCGGCAACTAATGAAAAACTGTTTTTT. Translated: CASSFYSLTGRAATNEKLFF.

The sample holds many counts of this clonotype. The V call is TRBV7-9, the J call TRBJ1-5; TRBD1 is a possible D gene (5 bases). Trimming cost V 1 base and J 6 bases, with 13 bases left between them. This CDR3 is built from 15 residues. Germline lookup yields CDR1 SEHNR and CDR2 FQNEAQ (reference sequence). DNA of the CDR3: TGTGCCAGCAGCTTAGATGAGGGGCCGGGTCAGCCCCAGCATTTT. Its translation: CASSLDEGPGQPQHF.

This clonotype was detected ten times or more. CDR3 coding DNA: TGTGCCAGCAGCCTACGAGCGGGAGCGAACACCGGGGAGCTGTTTTTT. Its protein is CASSLRAGANTGELFF. The chain joins TRBV3-1 to TRBJ2-2, with 8 bases fitting TRBD2. Trimming cost V 4 bases and J 0 bases; bases outside gene matches: 4. Germline V gene data show CDR1 as LGHDT and CDR2 as YNNKEL (reference sequence). This CDR3 spans 16 amino acids.

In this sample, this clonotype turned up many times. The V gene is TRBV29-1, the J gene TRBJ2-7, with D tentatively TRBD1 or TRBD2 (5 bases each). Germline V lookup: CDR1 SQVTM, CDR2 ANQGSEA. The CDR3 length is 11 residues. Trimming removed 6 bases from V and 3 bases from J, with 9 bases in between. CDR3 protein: CSVGPYYEQYF. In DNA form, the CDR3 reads TGCAGCGTGGGACCGTACTACGAGCAGTACTTC.

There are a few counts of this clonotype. CDR3 amino acids: CAISEGAVRNEKLFF. The CDR3 DNA sequence: TGTGCCATCAGTGAGGGGGCAGTTCGTAATGAAAAACTGTTTTTT. The chain is built from TRBV10-3 and TRBJ1-4; tentatively, D is TRBD1 (5 bases). V lost 2 bases, J lost 4 bases, and 11 bases lay in between. The V gene's germline CDR1 is ENHRY and CDR2 SYGVKD. The CDR3 sequence is 15 residues long.